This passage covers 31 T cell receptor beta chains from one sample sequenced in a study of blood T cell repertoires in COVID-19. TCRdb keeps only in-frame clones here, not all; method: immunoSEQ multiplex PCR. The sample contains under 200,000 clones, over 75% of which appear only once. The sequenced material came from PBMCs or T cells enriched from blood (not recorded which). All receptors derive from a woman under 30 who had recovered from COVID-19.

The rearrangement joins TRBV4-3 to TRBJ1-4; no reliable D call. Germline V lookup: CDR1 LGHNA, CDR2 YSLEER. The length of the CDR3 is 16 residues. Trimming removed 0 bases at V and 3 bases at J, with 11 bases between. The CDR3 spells CASSQDRWASNEKLFF. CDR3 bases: TGCGCCAGCAGCCAAGATCGGTGGGCATCTAATGAAAAACTGTTTTTT.

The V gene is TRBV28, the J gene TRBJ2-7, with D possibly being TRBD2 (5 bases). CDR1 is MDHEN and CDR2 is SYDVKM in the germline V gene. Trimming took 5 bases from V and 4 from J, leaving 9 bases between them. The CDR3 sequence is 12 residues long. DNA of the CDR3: TGTGCCAGCAGTATTACTAGTTACGAGCAGTACTTC. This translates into CASSITSYEQYF.

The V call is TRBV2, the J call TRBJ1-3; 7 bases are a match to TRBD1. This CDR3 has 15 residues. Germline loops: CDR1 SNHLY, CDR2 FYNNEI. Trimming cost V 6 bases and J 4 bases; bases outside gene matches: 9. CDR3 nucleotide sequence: TGTGCCAGCAGCCCCGGCAGGGGGAAAGGAAACACCATATATTTT. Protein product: CASSPGRGKGNTIYF. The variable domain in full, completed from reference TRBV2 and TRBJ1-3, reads EPEVTQTPSHQVTQMGQEVILRCVPISNHLYFYWYRQILGQKVEFLVSFYNNEISEKSEIFDDQFSVERPDGSNFTLKIRSTKLEDSAMYFCASSPGRGKGNTIYFGEGSWLTVV.

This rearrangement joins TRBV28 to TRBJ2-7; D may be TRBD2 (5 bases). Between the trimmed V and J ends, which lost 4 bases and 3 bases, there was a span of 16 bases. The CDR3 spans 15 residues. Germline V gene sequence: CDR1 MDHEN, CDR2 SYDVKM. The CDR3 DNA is TGTGCCAGCAGTTACGAACGGGGATTAGACTACGAGCAGTACTTC. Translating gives CASSYERGLDYEQYF.

CDR3 residues: CSVGQGEEKLFF. In nucleotides, the CDR3 is TGCAGCGTTGGACAGGGCGAGGAAAAACTGTTTTTT. The chain recombines TRBV29-1 with TRBJ1-4; 7 nucleotides align to TRBD1. The V and J ends lost 4 bases and 8 bases, in that order; junction bases with no gene match: 4. The CDR3 extends over 12 amino acids. The germline gives CDR1 SQVTM, CDR2 ANQGSEA. Variable domain in full (rest from reference TRBV29-1 and TRBJ1-4): SAVISQKPSRDICQRGTSLTIQCQVDSQVTMMFWYRQQPGQSLTLIATANQGSEATYESGFVIDKFPISRPNLTFSTLTVSNMSPEDSSIYLCSVGQGEEKLFFGSGTQLSVL.

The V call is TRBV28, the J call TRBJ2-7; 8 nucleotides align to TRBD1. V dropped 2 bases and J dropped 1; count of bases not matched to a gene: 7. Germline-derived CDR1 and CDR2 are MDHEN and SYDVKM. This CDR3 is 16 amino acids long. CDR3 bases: TGTGCCAGCAGTTTACCTGGACAGGGAAAATCCTACGAGCAGTACTTC. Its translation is CASSLPGQGKSYEQYF.

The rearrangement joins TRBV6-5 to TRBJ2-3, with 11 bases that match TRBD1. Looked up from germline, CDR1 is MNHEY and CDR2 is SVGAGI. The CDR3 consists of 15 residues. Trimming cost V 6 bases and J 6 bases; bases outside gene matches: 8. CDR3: CASRPGTGGRDTQYF. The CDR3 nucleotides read TGTGCCAGCAGGCCCGGGACAGGGGGTAGGGATACGCAGTATTTT.

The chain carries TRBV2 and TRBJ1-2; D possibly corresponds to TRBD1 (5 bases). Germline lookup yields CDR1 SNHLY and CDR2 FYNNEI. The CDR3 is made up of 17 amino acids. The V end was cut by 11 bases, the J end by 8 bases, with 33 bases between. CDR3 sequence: CADHPWTLPLIGRGYTF. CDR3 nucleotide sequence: TGTGCCGACCATCCCTGGACACTTCCTTTGATTGGTCGCGGCTACACCTTC.

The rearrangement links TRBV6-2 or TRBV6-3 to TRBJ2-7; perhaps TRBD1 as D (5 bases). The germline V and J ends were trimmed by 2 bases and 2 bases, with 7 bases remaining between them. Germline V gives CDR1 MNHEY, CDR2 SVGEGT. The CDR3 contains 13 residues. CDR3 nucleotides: TGTGCCAGCAGTTACCAGGGAACCTACGAGCAGTACTTC. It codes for CASSYQGTYEQYF.

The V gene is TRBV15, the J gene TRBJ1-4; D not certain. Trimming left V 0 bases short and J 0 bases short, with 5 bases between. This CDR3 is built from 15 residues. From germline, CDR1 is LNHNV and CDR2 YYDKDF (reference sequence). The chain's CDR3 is CATSRDQATNEKLFF. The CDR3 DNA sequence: TGTGCCACCAGCAGAGACCAGGCAACTAATGAAAAACTGTTTTTT.

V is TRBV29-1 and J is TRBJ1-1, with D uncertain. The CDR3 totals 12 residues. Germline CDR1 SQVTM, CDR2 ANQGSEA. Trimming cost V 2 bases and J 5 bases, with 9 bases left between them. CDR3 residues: CSVEKAGTEAFF. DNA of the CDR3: TGCAGCGTTGAAAAGGCGGGGACTGAAGCTTTCTTT. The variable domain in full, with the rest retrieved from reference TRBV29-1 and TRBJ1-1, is SAVISQKPSRDICQRGTSLTIQCQVDSQVTMMFWYRQQPGQSLTLIATANQGSEATYESGFVIDKFPISRPNLTFSTLTVSNMSPEDSSIYLCSVEKAGTEAFFGQGTRLTVV.

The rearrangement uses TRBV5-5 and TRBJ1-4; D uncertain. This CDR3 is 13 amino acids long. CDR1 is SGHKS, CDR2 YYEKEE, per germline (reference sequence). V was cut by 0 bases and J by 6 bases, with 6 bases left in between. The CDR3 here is CASSLAPDEKLFF. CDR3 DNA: TGTGCCAGCAGCTTGGCCCCCGATGAAAAACTGTTTTTT. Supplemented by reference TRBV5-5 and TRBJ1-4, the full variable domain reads DAGVTQSPTHLIKTRGQQVTLRCSPISGHKSVSWYQQVLGQGPQFIFQYYEKEERGRGNFPDRFSARQFPNYSSELNVNALLLGDSALYLCASSLAPDEKLFFGSGTQLSVL.

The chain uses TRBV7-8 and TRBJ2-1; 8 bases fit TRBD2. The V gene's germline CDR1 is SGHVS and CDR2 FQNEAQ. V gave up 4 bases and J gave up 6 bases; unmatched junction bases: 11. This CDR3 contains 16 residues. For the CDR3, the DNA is TGTGCCAGCAGCTCCCTGGTAGCGGGAAGGTTCAATGAGCAGTTCTTC. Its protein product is CASSSLVAGRFNEQFF.

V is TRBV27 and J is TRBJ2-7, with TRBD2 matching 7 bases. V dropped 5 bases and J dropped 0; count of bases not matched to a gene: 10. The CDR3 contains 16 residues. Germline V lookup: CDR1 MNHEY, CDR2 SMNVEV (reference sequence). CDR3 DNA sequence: TGTGCCAGCAGTCCATCTCTAGCGGACCTCTCCTACGAGCAGTACTTC. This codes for CASSPSLADLSYEQYF.

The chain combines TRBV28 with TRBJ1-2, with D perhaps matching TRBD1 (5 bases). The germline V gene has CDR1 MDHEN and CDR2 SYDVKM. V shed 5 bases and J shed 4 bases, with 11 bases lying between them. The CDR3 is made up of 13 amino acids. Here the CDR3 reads CASSRQLLYGYTF. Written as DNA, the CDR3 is TGTGCCAGCAGTAGACAGCTCCTCTATGGCTACACCTTC.

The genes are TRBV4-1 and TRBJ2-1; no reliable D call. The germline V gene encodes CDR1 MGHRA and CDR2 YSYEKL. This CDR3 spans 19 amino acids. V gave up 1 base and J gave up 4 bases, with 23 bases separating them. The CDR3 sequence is CASSQGLVRFPPLYNEQFF. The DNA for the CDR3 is TGCGCCAGCAGCCAAGGGTTAGTCAGGTTCCCCCCCCTTTACAATGAGCAGTTCTTC.

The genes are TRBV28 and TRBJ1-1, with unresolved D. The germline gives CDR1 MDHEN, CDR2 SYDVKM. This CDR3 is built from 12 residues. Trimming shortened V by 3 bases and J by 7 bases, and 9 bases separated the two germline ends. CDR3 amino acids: CASSFYAGEAFF. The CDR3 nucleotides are TGTGCCAGCAGTTTTTACGCAGGTGAAGCTTTCTTT.

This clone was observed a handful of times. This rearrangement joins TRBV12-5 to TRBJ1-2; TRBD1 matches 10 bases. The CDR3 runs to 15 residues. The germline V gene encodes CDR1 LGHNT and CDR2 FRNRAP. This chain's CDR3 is CATSTGGDNPYGYTF. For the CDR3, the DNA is TGTGCCACTTCGACAGGGGGCGACAACCCCTATGGCTACACCTTC.

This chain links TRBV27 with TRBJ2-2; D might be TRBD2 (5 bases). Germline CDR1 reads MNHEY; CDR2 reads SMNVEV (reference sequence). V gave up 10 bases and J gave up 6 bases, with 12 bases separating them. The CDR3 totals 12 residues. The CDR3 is CATSRAAGELFF. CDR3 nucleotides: TGTGCCACCTCGAGGGCCGCCGGGGAGCTGTTTTTT.

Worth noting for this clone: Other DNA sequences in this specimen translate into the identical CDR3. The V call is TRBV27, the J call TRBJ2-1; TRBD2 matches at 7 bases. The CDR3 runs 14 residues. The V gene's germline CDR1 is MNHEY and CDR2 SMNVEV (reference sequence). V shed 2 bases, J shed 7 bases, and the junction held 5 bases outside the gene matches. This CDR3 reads CASSLAGVGNEQFF. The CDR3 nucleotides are TGTGCCAGCAGTTTAGCGGGAGTTGGAAATGAGCAGTTCTTC.

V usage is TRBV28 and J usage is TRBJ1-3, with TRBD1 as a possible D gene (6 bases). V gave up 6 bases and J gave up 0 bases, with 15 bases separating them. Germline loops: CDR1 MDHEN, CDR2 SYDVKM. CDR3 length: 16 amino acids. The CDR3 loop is CASSHRDLSSGNTIYF. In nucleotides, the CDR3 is TGTGCCAGCAGCCACAGGGACCTTAGCTCTGGAAACACCATATATTTT. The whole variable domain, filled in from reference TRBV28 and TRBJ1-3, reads DVKVTQSSRYLVKRTGEKVFLECVQDMDHENMFWYRQDPGLGLRLIYFSYDVKMKEKGDIPEGYSVSREKKERFSLILESASTNQTSMYLCASSHRDLSSGNTIYFGEGSWLTVV.

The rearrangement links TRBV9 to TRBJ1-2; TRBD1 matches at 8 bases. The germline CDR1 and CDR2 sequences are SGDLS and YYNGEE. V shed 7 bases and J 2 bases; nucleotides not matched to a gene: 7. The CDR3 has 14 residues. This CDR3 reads CASGKDRANYGYTF. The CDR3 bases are TGTGCCAGCGGCAAGGACAGGGCGAACTATGGCTACACCTTC.

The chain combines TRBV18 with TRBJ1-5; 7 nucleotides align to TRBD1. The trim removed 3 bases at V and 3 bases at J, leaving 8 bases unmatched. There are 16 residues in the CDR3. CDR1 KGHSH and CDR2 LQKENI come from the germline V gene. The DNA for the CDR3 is TGTGCCAGCTCACCGCAACCCGGGACAGTCAATCAGCCCCAGCATTTT. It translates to CASSPQPGTVNQPQHF.

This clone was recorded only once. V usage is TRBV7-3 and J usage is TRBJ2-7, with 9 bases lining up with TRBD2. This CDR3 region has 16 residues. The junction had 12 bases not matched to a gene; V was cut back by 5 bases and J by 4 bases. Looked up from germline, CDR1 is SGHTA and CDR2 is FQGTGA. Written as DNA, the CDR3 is TGTGCCAGCAGCCTTCGCCCGAGTAGCGGGAGTTACGAGCAGTACTTC. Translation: CASSLRPSSGSYEQYF. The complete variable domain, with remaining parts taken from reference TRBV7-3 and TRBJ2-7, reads GAGVSQTPSNKVTEKGKYVELRCDPISGHTALYWYRQSLGQGPEFLIYFQGTGAADDSGLPNDRFFAVRPEGSVSTLKIQRTERGDSAVYLCASSLRPSSGSYEQYFGPGTRLTVT.

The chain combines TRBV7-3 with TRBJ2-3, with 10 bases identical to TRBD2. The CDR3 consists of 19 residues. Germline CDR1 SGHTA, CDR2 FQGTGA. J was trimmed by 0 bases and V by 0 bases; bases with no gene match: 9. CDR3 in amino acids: CASSLTGGLAGVSTDTQYF. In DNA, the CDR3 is TGTGCCAGCAGCTTAACGGGTGGCCTAGCGGGAGTGAGCACAGATACGCAGTATTTT.

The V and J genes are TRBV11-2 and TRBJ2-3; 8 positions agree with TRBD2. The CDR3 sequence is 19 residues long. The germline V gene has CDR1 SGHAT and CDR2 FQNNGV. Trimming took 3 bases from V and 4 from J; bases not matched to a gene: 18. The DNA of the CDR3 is TGTGCCAGCAGCTTGAAACGAGAATGGGCCGGGAGGGGCGCAGATACGCAGTATTTT. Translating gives CASSLKREWAGRGADTQYF.

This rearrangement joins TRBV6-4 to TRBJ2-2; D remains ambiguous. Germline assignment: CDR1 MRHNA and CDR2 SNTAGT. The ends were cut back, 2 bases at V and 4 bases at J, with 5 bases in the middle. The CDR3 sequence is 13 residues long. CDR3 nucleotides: TGTGCCAGCAGTGACGACTCCACCGGGGAGCTGTTTTTT. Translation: CASSDDSTGELFF.

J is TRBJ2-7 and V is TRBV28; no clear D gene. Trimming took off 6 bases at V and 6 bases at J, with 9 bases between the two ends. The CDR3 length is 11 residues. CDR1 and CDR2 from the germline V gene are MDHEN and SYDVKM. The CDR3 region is CASRALSEQYF. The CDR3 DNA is TGTGCCAGCAGGGCCCTGTCCGAGCAGTACTTC.

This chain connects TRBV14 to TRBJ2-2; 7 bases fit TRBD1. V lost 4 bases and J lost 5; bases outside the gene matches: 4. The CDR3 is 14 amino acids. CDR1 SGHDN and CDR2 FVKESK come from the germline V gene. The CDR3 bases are TGTGCCAGCAGCCTTAAGACAGGGACCGGGGAGCTGTTTTTT. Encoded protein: CASSLKTGTGELFF.

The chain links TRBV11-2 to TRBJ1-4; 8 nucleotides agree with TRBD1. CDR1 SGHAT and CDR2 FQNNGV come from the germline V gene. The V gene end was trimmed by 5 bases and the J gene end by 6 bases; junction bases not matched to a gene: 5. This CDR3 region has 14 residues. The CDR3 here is CASSPGQGHEKLFF. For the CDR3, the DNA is TGTGCCAGCAGCCCCGGACAGGGCCATGAAAAACTGTTTTTT.

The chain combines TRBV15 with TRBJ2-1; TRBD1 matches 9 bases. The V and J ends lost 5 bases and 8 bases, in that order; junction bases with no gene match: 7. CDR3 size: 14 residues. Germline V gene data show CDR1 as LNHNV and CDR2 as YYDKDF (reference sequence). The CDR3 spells CATSRDRAGDEQFF. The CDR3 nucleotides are TGTGCCACCAGCCGGGACAGGGCTGGGGATGAGCAGTTCTTC.